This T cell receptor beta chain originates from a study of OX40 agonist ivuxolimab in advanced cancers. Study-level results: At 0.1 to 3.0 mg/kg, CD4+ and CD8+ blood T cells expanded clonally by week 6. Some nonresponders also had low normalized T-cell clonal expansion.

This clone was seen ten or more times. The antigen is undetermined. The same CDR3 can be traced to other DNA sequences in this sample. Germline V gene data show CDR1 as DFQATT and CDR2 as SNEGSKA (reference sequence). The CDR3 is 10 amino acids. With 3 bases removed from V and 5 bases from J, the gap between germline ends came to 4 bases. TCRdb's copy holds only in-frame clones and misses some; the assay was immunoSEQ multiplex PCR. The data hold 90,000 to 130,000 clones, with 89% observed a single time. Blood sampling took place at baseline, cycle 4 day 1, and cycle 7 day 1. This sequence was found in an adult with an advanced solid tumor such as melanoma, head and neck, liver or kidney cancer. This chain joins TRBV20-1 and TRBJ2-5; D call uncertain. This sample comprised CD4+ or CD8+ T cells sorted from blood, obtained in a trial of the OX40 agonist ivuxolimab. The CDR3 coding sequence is TGCAGTGCTAGTGGGGAGACCCAGTACTTC. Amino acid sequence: CSASGETQYF.